Below, 31 T cell receptor beta chains from the same sample are listed, as sequenced in a study of T cell changes during pregnancy in multiple sclerosis. Profiling relied on immunoSEQ multiplex PCR, and the TCRdb table lists in-frame clones only, not all of them. The repertoire holds under 40,000 clones, with around 93% as singletons. This specimen consisted of CD8+ T cells from peripheral blood mononuclear cells, obtained before pregnancy. The source of these receptors is a female donor with multiple sclerosis, enrolled in a pregnancy study.

Comment on this clone: The junction and the germline gene differ at one end; a read error may be behind it. The V gene is TRBV10-3, the J gene TRBJ2-3, with TRBD1 identical over 9 bases. This CDR3 has 15 residues. From germline, CDR1 is ENHRY and CDR2 SYGVKD. CDR3 protein: CASSGGTGTPDTQYF. CDR3 nucleotide sequence: TGTGCCAGCAGTGGAGGGACAGGGACCCCAGATACGCAGTATTTT.

This chain connects TRBV5-1 to TRBJ1-2; 11 bases match TRBD1. The CDR3 runs to 15 residues. V dropped 0 bases and J dropped 4; count of bases not matched to a gene: 2. Germline values: CDR1 SGHRS, CDR2 YFSETQ. CDR3: CASSLAGTGGYGYTF. The CDR3 region has the DNA TGCGCCAGCAGCTTGGCCGGGACAGGGGGCTATGGCTACACCTTC.

The chain carries TRBV4-1 and TRBJ2-5, with 9 bases fitting TRBD2. Germline CDR1 is MGHRA and CDR2 is YSYEKL. This CDR3 is built from 18 residues. Trimming cost V 3 bases and J 5 bases; bases outside gene matches: 16. The CDR3 sequence is CASSHRLAGVRSGETQYF. CDR3 sequence (DNA): TGCGCCAGCAGCCATCGCTTAGCGGGAGTCAGGTCCGGGGAGACCCAGTACTTC.

The chain employs TRBV19 and TRBJ1-5; D gene unclear. Trimming removed 1 base at V and 0 bases at J, with 7 bases between. Germline lookup yields CDR1 LNHDA and CDR2 SQIVND (reference sequence). The CDR3 sequence is 15 residues long. CDR3: CASSIVRDSNQPQHF. In nucleotides, the CDR3 is TGTGCCAGTAGTATAGTGCGGGATAGCAATCAGCCCCAGCATTTT. The whole variable domain, filled in from reference TRBV19 and TRBJ1-5, reads DGGITQSPKYLFRKEGQNVTLSCEQNLNHDAMYWYRQDPGQGLRLIYYSQIVNDFQKGDIAEGYSVSREKKESFPLTVTSAQKNPTAFYLCASSIVRDSNQPQHFGDGTRLSIL.

This rearrangement joins TRBV27 to TRBJ2-7; 8 bases match TRBD2. V lost 5 bases, J lost 6 bases, and 6 bases stayed unmatched. This CDR3 is built from 13 residues. Germline values: CDR1 MNHEY, CDR2 SMNVEV (reference sequence). The CDR3 bases are TGTGCCAGCAGTCATAGCGGGAAGGGCGAGCAGTACTTC. Protein sequence: CASSHSGKGEQYF.

The chain uses TRBV14 and TRBJ2-1; 8 bases are a match to TRBD2. From germline, CDR1 is SGHDN and CDR2 FVKESK. The CDR3 has 17 residues. The junction had 12 bases not matched to a gene; V was cut back by 1 base and J by 7 bases. The CDR3 spells CASSQGFAGGLRNEQFF. In DNA form, the CDR3 reads TGTGCCAGCAGCCAAGGGTTCGCGGGGGGCCTGAGGAATGAGCAGTTCTTC. Full variable domain (rest looked up from reference TRBV14 and TRBJ2-1): EAGVTQFPSHSVIEKGQTVTLRCDPISGHDNLYWYRRVMGKEIKFLLHFVKESKQDESGMPNNRFLAERTGGTYSTLKVQPAELEDSGVYFCASSQGFAGGLRNEQFFGPGTRLTVL.

The rearrangement uses TRBV6-5 and TRBJ2-3; TRBD1 might be the D (6 bases). Trimming removed 2 bases at V and 4 bases at J, with 7 bases between. The V gene's germline CDR1 is MNHEY and CDR2 SVGAGI. The CDR3 contains 13 residues. The CDR3 region is CASSYPGADTQYF. Here the CDR3 DNA reads TGTGCCAGCAGTTACCCAGGGGCAGATACGCAGTATTTT.

The DNA of the CDR3 is TGTGCCAGCAGCCCCCGGGCTAGCGGCCAAGAGACCCAGTACTTC. Its translation is CASSPRASGQETQYF. This chain joins TRBV9 and TRBJ2-5; 7 bases line up with TRBD2. This CDR3 is 15 amino acids long. CDR1 is SGDLS and CDR2 is YYNGEE in the germline V gene. The V segment lost 4 bases and the J segment 1 base; nucleotides outside the gene matches: 7.

CDR3 in DNA: TGTGCCAGCAGCATACCGGACAGGGCGCTAGCCAAAAACATTCAGTACTTC. It encodes CASSIPDRALAKNIQYF. The V call is TRBV21-1, the J call TRBJ2-4; TRBD1 is the table's D call and was not checked against the DNA. TRBV21-1 is listed as a pseudogene. The CDR3 has 17 residues.

This clone has more than one count but fewer than ten. The rearrangement uses TRBV6-1 and TRBJ2-7, with a possible D match to TRBD2 (6 bases). Trimming cost V 3 bases and J 3 bases, with 21 bases left between them. Germline V lookup: CDR1 MNHNS, CDR2 SASEGT. The CDR3 runs to 17 residues. The CDR3 loop reads CASSDNGRLGRYYEQYF. CDR3 bases: TGTGCCAGCAGTGATAATGGGAGGTTAGGGAGGTACTACGAGCAGTACTTC.

This clone appeared once. V is TRBV28 and J is TRBJ2-1; 9 positions agree with TRBD2. The CDR3 is 14 residues long. Losses at the gene ends were 0 bases for V and 8 bases for J; bases not matched to a gene: 2. Germline CDR1 is MDHEN and CDR2 is SYDVKM. This CDR3 is CASSLWAGGDEQFF. The CDR3 DNA is TGTGCCAGCAGTTTATGGGCGGGAGGGGATGAGCAGTTCTTC.

This chain uses TRBV9 with TRBJ1-1; D is perhaps TRBD1 (6 bases). The V and J ends lost 0 bases and 4 bases respectively, with 10 bases between them. The CDR3 length is 14 residues. The germline CDR1 and CDR2 sequences are SGDLS and YYNGEE. CDR3 bases: TGTGCCAGCAGCGTAGAGGGGGGGAGCACTGAAGCTTTCTTT. It translates to CASSVEGGSTEAFF.

The rearrangement links TRBV5-6 to TRBJ2-5; TRBD1 aligns across 7 bases. V shed 2 bases, J shed 5 bases, and the junction held 3 bases outside the gene matches. The CDR3 spans 13 residues. Germline V gives CDR1 SGHDT, CDR2 YYEEEE. CDR3 bases: TGTGCCAGCAGCTTAGGCAGGGGGGAGACCCAGTACTTC. Translating gives CASSLGRGETQYF.

The chain combines TRBV18 with TRBJ1-3; D ambiguous. This CDR3 is 11 amino acids long. Germline V CDR1 and CDR2: KGHSH, LQKENI. V dropped 3 bases and J dropped 8 bases, with 5 bases sitting between them. The CDR3 is CASSPTDTIYF. CDR3 in DNA: TGTGCCAGCTCACCCACGGACACCATATATTTT.

The chain has TRBV9 and TRBJ1-1; TRBD1 matches 9 bases. CDR3 length: 16 amino acids. V dropped 4 bases and J dropped 8; count of bases not matched to a gene: 15. Per the germline V gene, CDR1 is SGDLS and CDR2 is YYNGEE. Here the CDR3 reads CASSPGQGSGEREAFF. DNA for the CDR3: TGTGCCAGCAGCCCAGGACAGGGGTCGGGTGAACGCGAAGCTTTCTTT.

This clone was seen a handful of times. This chain links TRBV27 with TRBJ2-5; 13 bases align to TRBD2. Per germline, CDR1 MNHEY and CDR2 SMNVEV (reference sequence). V gave up 6 bases and J gave up 1 base; unmatched junction bases: 8. The CDR3 is 17 residues long. The CDR3 DNA follows: TGTGCCAGCAGCTCGACTAGCGGGGGGTCCCTCCAAGAGACCCAGTACTTC. Protein: CASSSTSGGSLQETQYF.

The chain uses TRBV2 and TRBJ2-2, with D possibly matching TRBD1 (6 bases). The V and J ends lost 8 bases and 3 bases respectively, with 10 bases between them. Germline V gene data show CDR1 as SNHLY and CDR2 as FYNNEI. This CDR3 has 13 amino acids. The CDR3 coding sequence is TGTGCCAGCCGGGGACATCACACCGGGGAGCTGTTTTTT. It specifies CASRGHHTGELFF.

A single count supports this clone. V gene TRBV7-3 combines with J gene TRBJ1-1, with TRBD1 matching over 9 bases. V lost 5 bases, J lost 1 base, and 14 bases stayed unmatched. Germline V gene data show CDR1 as SGHTA and CDR2 as FQGTGA. CDR3 size: 18 residues. The chain's CDR3 is CASSLDAWDREGNTEAFF. CDR3 DNA: TGTGCCAGCAGCCTCGACGCCTGGGACAGGGAGGGGAACACTGAAGCTTTCTTT.

This sequence joins TRBV5-1 and TRBJ2-1; D is possibly TRBD1 (6 bases). The CDR3 contains 13 residues. The V end was cut by 4 bases, the J end by 5 bases, with 10 bases between. Germline CDR1 reads SGHRS; CDR2 reads YFSETQ. CDR3 sequence (DNA): TGCGCCAGCAGCGTGGGGGCCAACAATGAGCAGTTCTTC. Translating it yields CASSVGANNEQFF.

The chain is built from TRBV6-5 and TRBJ2-7; D may be TRBD2 (6 bases). The germline V gene encodes CDR1 MNHEY and CDR2 SVGAGI. Trimming removed 5 bases from V and 4 bases from J, with 12 bases in between. This CDR3 spans 13 amino acids. The CDR3 DNA sequence: TGTGCCAGCAGTGAAAGGGAGGTATACGAGCAGTACTTC. Protein product: CASSEREVYEQYF.

This clone was seen a handful of times. The chain links TRBV5-4 to TRBJ2-1; no reliable D call. V gave up 2 bases and J gave up 10 bases, with 13 bases separating them. In germline, CDR1 is SGHNT, CDR2 YYREEE (reference sequence). The CDR3 runs 13 residues. CDR3 sequence reads: CASSFPQREEQFF. As DNA, the CDR3 is TGTGCCAGCAGCTTTCCCCAACGTGAGGAGCAGTTCTTC.

This chain uses TRBV9 with TRBJ1-4; TRBD1 aligns across 8 bases. The CDR3 contains 16 residues. The trim removed 3 bases at V and 8 bases at J, leaving 12 bases unmatched. Germline CDR1 is SGDLS and CDR2 is YYNGEE. In nucleotides, the CDR3 is TGTGCCAGCAGCGCATGGGAGGACAGGGTTGGCGAAAAACTGTTTTTT. This codes for CASSAWEDRVGEKLFF. The full variable domain, completed using reference TRBV9 and TRBJ1-4, is DSGVTQTPKHLITATGQRVTLRCSPRSGDLSVYWYQQSLDQGLQFLIQYYNGEERAKGNILERFSAQQFPDLHSELNLSSLELGDSALYFCASSAWEDRVGEKLFFGSGTQLSVL.

This clone was detected only once. The chain uses TRBV27 and TRBJ2-1; 9 nucleotides match TRBD2. The junction had 2 bases not matched to a gene; V was cut back by 3 bases and J by 5 bases. CDR1 MNHEY and CDR2 SMNVEV come from the germline V gene (reference sequence). The CDR3 covers 14 residues. The CDR3 loop is CASSLSGRNNEQFF. CDR3 DNA: TGTGCCAGCAGTTTGAGCGGGAGGAACAATGAGCAGTTCTTC.

The chain links TRBV13 to TRBJ2-5, with D perhaps TRBD2 (6 bases). The CDR3 has 12 residues. Per the germline V gene, CDR1 is PRHDT and CDR2 is FYEKMQ (reference sequence). With 8 bases removed from V and 11 bases from J, the gap between germline ends came to 18 bases. The CDR3 loop is CASSMVGGEQYF. CDR3 nucleotide sequence: TGTGCCAGCTCGATGGTCGGGGGAGAGCAGTACTTC.

V and J are TRBV9 and TRBJ2-7; no firm D call. Trimming took 3 bases from V and 6 from J, leaving 13 bases between them. The CDR3 is made up of 13 amino acids. CDR1 is SGDLS and CDR2 is YYNGEE in the germline V gene. The CDR3 nucleotides read TGTGCCAGCAGCGGAGGCTGGAATGGCGAGCAGTACTTC. Its protein is CASSGGWNGEQYF.

This rearrangement joins TRBV6-1 to TRBJ2-7; tentative D call: TRBD1 (6 bases). Trimming took 2 bases from V and 4 from J, leaving 18 bases between them. Germline V CDR1 and CDR2: MNHNS, SASEGT. CDR3 length: 16 amino acids. The CDR3 sequence: CASSESIYLGAYEQYF. The CDR3 DNA follows: TGTGCCAGCAGTGAATCGATTTATTTGGGGGCGTACGAGCAGTACTTC.

V usage is TRBV5-5 and J usage is TRBJ2-7; 8 nucleotides align to TRBD2. Germline V lookup: CDR1 SGHKS, CDR2 YYEKEE (reference sequence). Trimming took 4 bases from V and 1 from J; bases not matched to a gene: 4. This CDR3 region has 14 residues. Here the CDR3 DNA reads TGTGCCAGCAGCATAGCGGGATATTCCTACGAGCAGTACTTC. Its protein is CASSIAGYSYEQYF.

The CDR3 loop reads CATSRDPWQVVDTEAFF. Written as DNA, the CDR3 is TGTGCCACCAGCAGAGATCCTTGGCAGGTCGTGGACACTGAAGCTTTCTTT. This chain connects TRBV15 to TRBJ1-1, with D hard to call. Germline CDR1 LNHNV, CDR2 YYDKDF (reference sequence). Trimming removed 0 bases from V and 3 bases from J, with 17 bases in between. There are 17 residues in the CDR3. Full variable domain (remainder filled in from reference TRBV15 and TRBJ1-1): DAMVIQNPRYQVTQFGKPVTLSCSQTLNHNVMYWYQQKSSQAPKLLFHYYDKDFNNEADTPDNFQSRRPNTSFCFLDIRSPGLGDTAMYLCATSRDPWQVVDTEAFFGQGTRLTVV.

The gene calls are TRBV15 and TRBJ2-3, with 8 bases fitting TRBD1. CDR1 LNHNV and CDR2 YYDKDF come from the germline V gene (reference sequence). This CDR3 is 15 amino acids long. Unmatched junction bases numbered 4, after V lost 2 bases and J lost 3 bases. In DNA, the CDR3 is TGTGCCACCAGCAGAACCAGGGGGCGGACAGATACGCAGTATTTT. Translation gives CATSRTRGRTDTQYF. The full variable domain, in which reference TRBV15 and TRBJ2-3 provide the parts outside the CDR3, is DAMVIQNPRYQVTQFGKPVTLSCSQTLNHNVMYWYQQKSSQAPKLLFHYYDKDFNNEADTPDNFQSRRPNTSFCFLDIRSPGLGDTAMYLCATSRTRGRTDTQYFGPGTRLTVL.

The chain employs TRBV6-5 and TRBJ2-2; D perhaps matches TRBD1 (7 bases). The V end was cut by 6 bases, the J end by 8 bases, with 19 bases between. The CDR3 has 15 amino acids. Germline assignment: CDR1 MNHEY and CDR2 SVGAGI. CDR3 sequence (DNA): TGTGCCAGCAGCCCCTGGGCCAGGGGGGAGGGGGAGCTGTTTTTT. As protein: CASSPWARGEGELFF.

The rearrangement links TRBV27 to TRBJ2-7, with 8 bases fitting TRBD2. In germline, CDR1 is MNHEY, CDR2 SMNVEV (reference sequence). The length of the CDR3 is 13 residues. V trimming: 7 bases; J trimming: 6 bases; junction bases outside the gene matches: 8. For the CDR3, the DNA is TGTGCCAGCACGGCTAGCGGGTTATCCGAGCAGTACTTC. Its translation: CASTASGLSEQYF.